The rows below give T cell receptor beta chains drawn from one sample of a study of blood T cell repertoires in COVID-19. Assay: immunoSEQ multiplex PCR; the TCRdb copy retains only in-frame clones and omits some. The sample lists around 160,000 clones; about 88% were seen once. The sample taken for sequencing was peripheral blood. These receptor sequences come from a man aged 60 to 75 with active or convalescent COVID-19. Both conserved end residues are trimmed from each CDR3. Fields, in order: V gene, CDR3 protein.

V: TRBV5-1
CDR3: ASSLRGHGEKLF

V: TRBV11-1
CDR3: ASRREKGAYEQY

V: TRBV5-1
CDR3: ASSGGDGANVLT

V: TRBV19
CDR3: ASSISQGARTEAF

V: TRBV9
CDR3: ASSVATRGTTNYGYT

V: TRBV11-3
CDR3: ASSLGLTSGVNEQF

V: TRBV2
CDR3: ASQGKGNTEAF

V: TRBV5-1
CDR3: ASSLAQLAGYTEAF

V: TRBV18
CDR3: ASSPRQDSNYGYT

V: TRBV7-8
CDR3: ASSSPGRGYGYT

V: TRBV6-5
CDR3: AIGHPLSNQPQH

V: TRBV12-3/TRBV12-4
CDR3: ASSSQQGRGYT

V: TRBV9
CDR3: ASSVVGTANTGELF

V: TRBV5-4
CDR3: ASSLRGFQETQY

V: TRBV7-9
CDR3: ASSRDYYGYT

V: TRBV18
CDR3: ASSPYRGDDGHFVAF

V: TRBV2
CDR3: ASSAGRLGANVLT

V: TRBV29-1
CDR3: STTTDTSYGYT

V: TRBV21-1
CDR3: ASSNGLAGRPSTDTQY

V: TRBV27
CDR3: ASSLTGTVAQPQH

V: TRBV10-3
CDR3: AITRGRPPNTGELF

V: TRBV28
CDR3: ASSLDRGNPGLAGANEQF

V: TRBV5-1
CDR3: ASSFGEGGVETQY

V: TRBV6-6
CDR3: ASSYSGVGNSYEQY

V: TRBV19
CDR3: ASTTWGGSGNTIY

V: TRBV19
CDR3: ASSIRGTATTGELF